A selection of T cell receptor beta chains follows, all from one sample in a study of cytomegalovirus exposure and HLA in healthy donors. Clones were read by immunoSEQ multiplex PCR, and TCRdb kept only the in-frame ones, dropping some. The sample includes 180,000 or so clones, about 9% of them seen just once. Input material: PBMCs. The source of these receptors is a woman in her twenties or thirties in good health and CMV-seropositive. Both conserved end residues are part of each CDR3.

V,J,CDR3
TRBV2,TRBJ1-1,CATSKPGLHSNTEAFF
TRBV27,TRBJ1-2,CASSGLQGANGYTF
TRBV12-5,TRBJ2-1,CATQGLVSYNEQFF
TRBV5-4,TRBJ2-5,CASSPGGYQETQYF
TRBV29-1,TRBJ1-3,CSVGTAYHSGNTIYF
TRBV6-5,TRBJ2-5,CASSFLGGSGQETQYF
TRBV4-1,TRBJ1-2,CASSPSGQGANYGYTF
TRBV27,TRBJ1-1,CASSETGTWGTEAFF
TRBV10-3,TRBJ1-3,CAISESPGDPGNTIYF
TRBV4-1,TRBJ2-7,CASSQTKAGGTFYEQYF
TRBV27,TRBJ2-2,CASSLFGTNTGELFF
TRBV6-4,TRBJ1-2,CASSVSLDRGLSYTF
TRBV2,TRBJ2-3,CASSEQVLAGVRQYF
TRBV5-4,TRBJ2-1,CASSPNLRQGAVF
TRBV19,TRBJ2-5,CASRKTGPETQYF
TRBV25-1,TRBJ2-1,CASDSTGGMNNEQFF
TRBV27,TRBJ1-1,CASSSFRGVGATNTEAFF
TRBV5-1,TRBJ1-1,CASSLEARSVTEAFF
TRBV18,TRBJ1-1,CASSPGTGVRNTEAFF
TRBV2,TRBJ1-1,CASSGGVNTEAFF
TRBV6-1,TRBJ2-7,CASRGTSGAYEQYF
TRBV9,TRBJ1-4,CASSPGGQGGRLVFF
TRBV19,TRBJ1-1,CASSLEQGRNTEAFF
TRBV11-3,TRBJ2-2,CASSPKLGREGSNTGELFF